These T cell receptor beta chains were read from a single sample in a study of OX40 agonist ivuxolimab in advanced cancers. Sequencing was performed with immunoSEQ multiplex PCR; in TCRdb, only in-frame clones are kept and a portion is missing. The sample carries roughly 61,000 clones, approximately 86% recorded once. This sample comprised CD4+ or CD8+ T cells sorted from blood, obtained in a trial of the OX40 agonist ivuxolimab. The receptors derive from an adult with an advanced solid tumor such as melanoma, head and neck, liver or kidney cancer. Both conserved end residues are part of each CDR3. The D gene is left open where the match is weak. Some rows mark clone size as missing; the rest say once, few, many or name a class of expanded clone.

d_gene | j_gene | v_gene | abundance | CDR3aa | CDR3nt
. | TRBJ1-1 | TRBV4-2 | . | CASSQFTGKNTEAFF | TGTGCCAGCAGCCAGTTCACCGGGAAGAACACTGAAGCTTTCTTT
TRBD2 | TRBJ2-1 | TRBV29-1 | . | CSVEVASGSYNEQFF | TGCAGCGTTGAGGTGGCTAGCGGATCCTACAATGAGCAGTTCTTC
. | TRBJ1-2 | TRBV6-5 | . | CASSTGLGGYTF | TGTGCCAGCAGTACAGGGCTAGGAGGCTACACCTTC
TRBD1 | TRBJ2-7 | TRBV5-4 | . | CASSYGQGDYEQYF | TGTGCCAGCAGCTACGGACAGGGGGACTACGAGCAGTACTTC
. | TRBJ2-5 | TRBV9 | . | CASSASGLRETQYF | TGTGCCAGCAGCGCTTCCGGGTTAAGGGAGACCCAGTACTTC
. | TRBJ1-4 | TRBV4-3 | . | CASSQDYDPYATNEKLFF | TGCGCCAGCAGCCAAGATTATGACCCGTATGCAACTAATGAAAAACTGTTTTTT
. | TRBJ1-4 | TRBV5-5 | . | CASSWEGVGEKLFF | TGTGCCAGCAGCTGGGAGGGGGTTGGAGAAAAACTGTTTTTT
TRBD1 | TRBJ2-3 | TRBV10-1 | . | CASSESNRGFTDTQYF | TGCGCCAGCAGTGAGTCGAACAGGGGGTTTACAGATACGCAGTATTTT
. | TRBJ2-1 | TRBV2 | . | CASSETRAFNEQFF | TGTGCCAGCAGTGAGACTAGGGCGTTCAATGAGCAGTTCTTC
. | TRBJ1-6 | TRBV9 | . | CASSVGGPNSPLHF | TGTGCCAGCAGCGTAGGGGGGCCTAATTCACCCCTCCACTTT
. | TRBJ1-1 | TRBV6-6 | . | CASSYSINMNTEAFF | TGTGCCAGCAGTTACTCGATCAACATGAACACTGAAGCTTTCTTT
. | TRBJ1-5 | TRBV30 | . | CAWSVGQYSNQPQHF | TGTGCCTGGAGTGTTGGGCAATATAGCAATCAGCCCCAGCATTTT
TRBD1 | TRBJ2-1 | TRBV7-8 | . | CASSQGQAVREQFF | TGTGCCAGCAGCCAGGGACAGGCTGTACGCGAGCAGTTCTTC
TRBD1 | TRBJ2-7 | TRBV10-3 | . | CAISGDRVGYEQYF | TGTGCCATCAGCGGTGACAGGGTAGGCTACGAGCAGTACTTC
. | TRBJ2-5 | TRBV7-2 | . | CASSFPSGTGETQYF | TGTGCCAGCAGCTTCCCTAGCGGGACAGGAGAGACCCAGTACTTC
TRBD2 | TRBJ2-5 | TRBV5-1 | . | CASSLVGGEETQYF | TGCGCCAGCAGCTTGGTTGGGGGGGAGGAGACCCAGTACTTC
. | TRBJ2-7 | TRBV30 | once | CAWKVKGVGEQYF | TGTGCCTGGAAAGTGAAAGGGGTGGGTGAGCAGTACTTC
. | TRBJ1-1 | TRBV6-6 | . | CASSWASLPEAFF | TGTGCCAGCAGTTGGGCCTCACTCCCCGAAGCTTTCTTT
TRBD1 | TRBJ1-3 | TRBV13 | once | CASSHRGGGNTIYF | TGTGCCAGCAGCCACAGGGGAGGTGGAAACACCATATATTTT
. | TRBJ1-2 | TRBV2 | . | CASSESGQGLYGYTF | TGTGCCAGCAGTGAATCAGGGCAGGGCCTCTATGGCTACACCTTC
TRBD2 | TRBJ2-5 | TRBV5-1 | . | CASSGLAGAAETQYF | TGCGCCAGCAGCGGTCTAGCGGGAGCAGCAGAGACCCAGTACTTC
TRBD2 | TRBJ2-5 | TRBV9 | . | CASSVGTSGGLVETQYF | TGTGCCAGCAGCGTAGGTACTAGCGGGGGCCTCGTAGAGACCCAGTACTTC
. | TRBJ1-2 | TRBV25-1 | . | CASRRTGTNGYTF | TGTGCCAGCAGACGGACGGGTACTAATGGCTACACCTTC
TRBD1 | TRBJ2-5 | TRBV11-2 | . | CASSADRVETQYF | TGTGCCAGCAGCGCCGACAGGGTAGAGACCCAGTACTTC
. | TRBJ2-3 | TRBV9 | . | CASSTIGQPSTDTQYF | TGTGCCAGCAGCACCATTGGACAGCCTAGCACAGATACGCAGTATTTT
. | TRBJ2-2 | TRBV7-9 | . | CASSSLSGVGELFF | TGTGCCAGCAGCTCCCTTTCGGGAGTAGGGGAGCTGTTTTTT
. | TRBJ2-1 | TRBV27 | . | CASSLSVAARNEQFF | TGTGCCAGCAGTTTATCGGTAGCGGCCCGGAATGAGCAGTTCTTC
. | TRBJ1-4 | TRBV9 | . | CASSVTARPDEKLFF | TGTGCCAGCAGCGTGACGGCCAGACCAGATGAAAAACTGTTTTTT
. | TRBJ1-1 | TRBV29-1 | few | CSASGQTNTEAFF | TGCAGCGCGTCGGGACAAACGAACACTGAAGCTTTCTTT
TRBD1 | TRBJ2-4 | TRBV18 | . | CASSPGQGARAKNIQYF | TGTGCCAGCTCCCCGGGACAGGGGGCCAGGGCCAAAAACATTCAGTACTTC
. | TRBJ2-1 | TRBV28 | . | CASSPPGLAGDEQFF | TGTGCCAGCAGTCCGCCGGGACTCGCAGGCGATGAGCAGTTCTTC
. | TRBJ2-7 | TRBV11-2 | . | CASSSNQGSYEQYF | TGTGCCAGCAGCTCGAACCAGGGATCCTACGAGCAGTACTTC
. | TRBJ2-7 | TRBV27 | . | CASRLSGLTYEQYF | TGTGCCAGCAGGCTATCGGGGCTAACCTACGAGCAGTACTTC
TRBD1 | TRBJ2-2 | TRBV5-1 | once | CASSPMTGDTGELFF | TGCGCCAGCAGCCCGATGACAGGGGACACCGGGGAGCTGTTTTTT
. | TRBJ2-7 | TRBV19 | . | CASSADGPGSSYEQYF | TGTGCCAGTAGTGCGGACGGACCAGGCTCCTCCTACGAGCAGTACTTC
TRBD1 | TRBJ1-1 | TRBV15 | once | CATSGDRGRNTEAFF | TGTGCCACCAGCGGGGACAGGGGGCGGAACACTGAAGCTTTCTTT
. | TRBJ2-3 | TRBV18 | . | CASSRIVNNRGTDTQYF | TGTGCCAGCTCACGGATCGTCAACAACCGCGGCACAGATACGCAGTATTTT
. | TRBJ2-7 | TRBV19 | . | CASSIRQGYEQYF | TGTGCCAGTAGTATAAGGCAGGGCTACGAGCAGTACTTC
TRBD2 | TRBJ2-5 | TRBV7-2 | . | CASSLGSSGGGETQYF | TGTGCCAGCAGCTTGGGTTCCAGCGGGGGTGGGGAGACCCAGTACTTC
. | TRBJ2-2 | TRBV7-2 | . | CASSWRGPNTGELFF | TGTGCCAGCAGCTGGCGGGGGCCGAACACCGGGGAGCTGTTTTTT
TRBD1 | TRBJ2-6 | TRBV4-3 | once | CASSQVTGPSLSGANVLTF | TGCGCCAGCAGCCAAGTGACAGGGCCGAGCCTCTCTGGGGCCAACGTCCTGACTTTC
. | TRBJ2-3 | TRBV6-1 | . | CASKTGGGTDTQYF | TGTGCCAGCAAGACGGGGGGCGGCACAGATACGCAGTATTTT
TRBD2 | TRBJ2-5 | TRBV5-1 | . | CASSIPASGGATETQYF | TGCGCCAGCAGCATCCCGGCTAGCGGGGGGGCCACGGAGACCCAGTACTTC
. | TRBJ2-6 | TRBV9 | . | CASSVSGANVLTF | TGTGCCAGCAGCGTGTCTGGGGCCAACGTCCTGACTTTC
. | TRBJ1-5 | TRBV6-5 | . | CASSLIYSNQPQHF | TGTGCCAGCAGTTTAATCTATAGCAATCAGCCCCAGCATTTT
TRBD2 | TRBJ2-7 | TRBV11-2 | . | CASSLSSGSYNEQYF | TGTGCCAGCAGCTTATCTAGCGGGAGTTACAACGAGCAGTACTTC
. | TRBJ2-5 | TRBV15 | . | CATSREGSETQYF | TGTGCCACCAGCAGAGAAGGGTCGGAGACCCAGTACTTC
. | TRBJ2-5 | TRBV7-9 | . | CASSSEGTVGETQYF | TGTGCCAGCAGCTCTGAAGGGACGGTCGGTGAGACCCAGTACTTC
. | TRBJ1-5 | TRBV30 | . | CAWSTDSSNQPQHF | TGTGCCTGGAGTACGGACAGCTCCAATCAGCCCCAGCATTTT
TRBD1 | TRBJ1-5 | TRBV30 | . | CAWSATGAQPQHF | TGTGCCTGGAGTGCGACAGGGGCTCAGCCCCAGCATTTT
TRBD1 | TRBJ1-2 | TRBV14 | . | CASSHRLRDSGYTF | TGTGCCAGCAGCCATCGTCTCCGGGACAGTGGCTACACCTTC